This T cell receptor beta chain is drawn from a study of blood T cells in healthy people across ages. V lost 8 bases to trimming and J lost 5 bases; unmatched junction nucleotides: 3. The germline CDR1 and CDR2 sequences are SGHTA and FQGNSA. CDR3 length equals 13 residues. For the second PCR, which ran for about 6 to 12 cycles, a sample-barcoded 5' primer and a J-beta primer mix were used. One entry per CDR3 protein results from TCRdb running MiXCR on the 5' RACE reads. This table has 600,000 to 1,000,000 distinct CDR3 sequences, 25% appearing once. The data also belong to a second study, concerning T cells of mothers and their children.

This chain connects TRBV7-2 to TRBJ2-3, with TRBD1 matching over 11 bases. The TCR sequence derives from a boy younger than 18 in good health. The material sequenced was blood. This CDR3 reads CASGQGAGDTQYF. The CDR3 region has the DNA TGTGCCAGCGGACAGGGGGCTGGAGATACGCAGTATTTT. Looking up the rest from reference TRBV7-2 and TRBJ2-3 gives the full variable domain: GAGVSQSPSNKVTEKGKDVELRCDPISGHTALYWYRQSLGQGLEFLIYFQGNSAPDKSGLPSDRFSAERTGGSVSTLTIQRTQQEDSAVYLCASGQGAGDTQYFGPGTRLTVL.